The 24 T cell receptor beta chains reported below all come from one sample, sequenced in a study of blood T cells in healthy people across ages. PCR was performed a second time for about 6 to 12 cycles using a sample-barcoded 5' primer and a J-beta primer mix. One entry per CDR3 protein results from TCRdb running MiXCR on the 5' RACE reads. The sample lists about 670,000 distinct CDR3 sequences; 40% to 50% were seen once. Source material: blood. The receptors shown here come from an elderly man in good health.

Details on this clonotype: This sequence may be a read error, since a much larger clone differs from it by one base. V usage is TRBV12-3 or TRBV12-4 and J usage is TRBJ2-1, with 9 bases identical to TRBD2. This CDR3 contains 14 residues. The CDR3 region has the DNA TGTACCAGCAGTTTACTAGCGGGTGGTAATGAGCAGTTCTTC. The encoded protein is CTSSLLAGGNEQFF.

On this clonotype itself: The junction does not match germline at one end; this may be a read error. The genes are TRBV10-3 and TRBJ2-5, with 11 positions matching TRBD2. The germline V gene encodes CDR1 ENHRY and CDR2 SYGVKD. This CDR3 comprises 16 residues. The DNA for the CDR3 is TGTGCCACCAGTGAGTCACTAGCGGGAGTGGAAGAGACCCAGTACTTC. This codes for CATSESLAGVEETQYF.

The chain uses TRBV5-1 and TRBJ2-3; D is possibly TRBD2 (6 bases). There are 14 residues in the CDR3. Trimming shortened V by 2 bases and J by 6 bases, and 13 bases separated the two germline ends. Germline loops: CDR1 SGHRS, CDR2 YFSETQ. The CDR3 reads CASSFGGYIDTQYF. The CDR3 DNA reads TGCGCCAGCAGCTTCGGGGGATATATCGATACGCAGTATTTT.

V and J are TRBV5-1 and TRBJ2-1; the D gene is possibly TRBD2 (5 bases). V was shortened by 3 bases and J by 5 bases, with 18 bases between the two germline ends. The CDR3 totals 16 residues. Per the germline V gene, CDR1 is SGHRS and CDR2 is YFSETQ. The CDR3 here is CASSSGGRIRDNEQFF. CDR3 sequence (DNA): TGCGCCAGCAGCTCTGGAGGTAGAATTCGAGACAATGAGCAGTTCTTC.

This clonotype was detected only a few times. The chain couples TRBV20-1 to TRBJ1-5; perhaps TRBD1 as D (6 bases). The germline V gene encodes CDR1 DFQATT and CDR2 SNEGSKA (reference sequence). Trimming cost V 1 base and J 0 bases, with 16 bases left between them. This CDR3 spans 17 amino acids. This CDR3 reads CSARADSLVNSNQPQHF. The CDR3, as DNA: TGCAGTGCTAGAGCGGACAGTTTAGTTAATAGCAATCAGCCCCAGCATTTT.

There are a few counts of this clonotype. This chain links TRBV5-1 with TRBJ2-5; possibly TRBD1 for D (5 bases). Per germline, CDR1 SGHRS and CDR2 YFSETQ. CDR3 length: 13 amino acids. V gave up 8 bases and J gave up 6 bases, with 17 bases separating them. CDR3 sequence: CASSHRLVQTQYF. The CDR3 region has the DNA TGCGCCAGTTCTCACAGGCTGGTACAGACCCAGTACTTC.

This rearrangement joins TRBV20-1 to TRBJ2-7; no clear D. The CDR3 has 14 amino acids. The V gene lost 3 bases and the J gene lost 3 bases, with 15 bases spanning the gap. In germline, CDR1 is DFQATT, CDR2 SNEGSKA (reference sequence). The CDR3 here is CSAREIERIYEQYF. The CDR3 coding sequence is TGCAGTGCTAGGGAGATTGAACGTATCTACGAGCAGTACTTC.

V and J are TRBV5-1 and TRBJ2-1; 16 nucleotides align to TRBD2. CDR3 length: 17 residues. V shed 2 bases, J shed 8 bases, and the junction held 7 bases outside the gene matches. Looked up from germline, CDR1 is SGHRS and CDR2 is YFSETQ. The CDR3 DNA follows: TGCGCCAGCAGCTTACCGGGACTAGCGGGAGGGGGCGATGAGCAGTTCTTC. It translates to CASSLPGLAGGGDEQFF.

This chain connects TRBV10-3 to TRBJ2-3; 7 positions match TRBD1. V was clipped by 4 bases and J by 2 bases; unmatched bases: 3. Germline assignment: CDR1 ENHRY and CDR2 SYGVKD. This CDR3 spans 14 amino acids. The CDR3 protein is CAISGGTVTDTQYF. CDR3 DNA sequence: TGTGCCATCAGTGGAGGGACAGTCACAGATACGCAGTATTTT.

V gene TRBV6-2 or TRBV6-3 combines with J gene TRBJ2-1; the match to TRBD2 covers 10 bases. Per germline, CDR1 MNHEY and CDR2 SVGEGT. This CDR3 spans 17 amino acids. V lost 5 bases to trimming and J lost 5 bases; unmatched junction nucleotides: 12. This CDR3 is CASSPNEGAGGDNEQFF. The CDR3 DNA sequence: TGTGCCAGCAGTCCCAATGAGGGAGCGGGAGGGGACAATGAGCAGTTCTTC.

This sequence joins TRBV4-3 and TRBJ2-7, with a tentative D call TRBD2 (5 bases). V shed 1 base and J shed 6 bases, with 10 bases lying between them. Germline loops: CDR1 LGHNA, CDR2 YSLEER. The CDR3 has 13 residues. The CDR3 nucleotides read TGCGCCAGCAGCCAAGTTGCGGGCATCGAGCAGTACTTC. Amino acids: CASSQVAGIEQYF.

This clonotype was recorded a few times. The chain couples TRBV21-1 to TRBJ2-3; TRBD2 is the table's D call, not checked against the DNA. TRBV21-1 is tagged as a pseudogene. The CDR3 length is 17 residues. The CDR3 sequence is CASSFHLRGLSADTQYF. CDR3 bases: TGTGCCAGCAGCTTCCACCTCAGGGGACTATCCGCCGATACGCAGTATTTT.

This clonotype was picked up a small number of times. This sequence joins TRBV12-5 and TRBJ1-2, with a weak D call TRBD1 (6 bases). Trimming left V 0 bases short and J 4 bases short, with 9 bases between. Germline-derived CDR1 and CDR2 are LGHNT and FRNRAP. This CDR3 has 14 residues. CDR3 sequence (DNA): TGTGCTAGTGGTTTGGTAGGAGGGGGCTATGGCTACACCTTC. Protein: CASGLVGGGYGYTF.

CDR3 in DNA: TGTGCCAGCACCCGAGGGGCAGCGACCTATGGCTACACCTTC. Amino acid sequence: CASTRGAATYGYTF. The chain has TRBV7-2 and TRBJ1-2; TRBD1 might be the D (5 bases). The germline CDR1 and CDR2 sequences are SGHTA and FQGNSA. V shed 7 bases and J shed 4 bases, with 16 bases lying between them. The length of the CDR3 is 14 residues.

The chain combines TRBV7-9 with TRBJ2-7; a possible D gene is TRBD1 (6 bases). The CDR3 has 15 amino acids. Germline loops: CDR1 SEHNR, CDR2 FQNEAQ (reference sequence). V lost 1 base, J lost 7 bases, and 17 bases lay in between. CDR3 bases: TGTGCCAGCAGCTTAGTTGCAGGGGTTGGCAATGAGCAGTACTTC. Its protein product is CASSLVAGVGNEQYF.

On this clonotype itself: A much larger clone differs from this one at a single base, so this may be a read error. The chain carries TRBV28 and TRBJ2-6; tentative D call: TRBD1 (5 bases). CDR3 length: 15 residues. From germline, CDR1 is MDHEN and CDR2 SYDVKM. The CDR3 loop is CACSDPGSGANVLTF. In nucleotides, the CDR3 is TGTGCCTGCAGTGATCCAGGGTCTGGGGCCAACGTCCTGACTTTC.

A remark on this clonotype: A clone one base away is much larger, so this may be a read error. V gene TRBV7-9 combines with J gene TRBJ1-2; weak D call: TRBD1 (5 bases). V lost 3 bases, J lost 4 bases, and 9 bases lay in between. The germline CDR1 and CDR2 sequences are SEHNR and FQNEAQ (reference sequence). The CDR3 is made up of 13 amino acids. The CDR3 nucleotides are TGTGCCAGCAGCTTGGGACGGGCCTATGGCTACACCTTC. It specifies CASSLGRAYGYTF.

The CDR3 loop reads CASSLEGVDGYTF. In nucleotides, the CDR3 is TGTGCCAGCAGTTTAGAGGGGGTTGATGGCTACACCTTC. This chain uses TRBV12-3 or TRBV12-4 with TRBJ1-2; TRBD1 is a possible D gene (6 bases). The CDR3 is made up of 13 amino acids. V was cut by 1 base and J by 6 bases, with 9 bases left in between.

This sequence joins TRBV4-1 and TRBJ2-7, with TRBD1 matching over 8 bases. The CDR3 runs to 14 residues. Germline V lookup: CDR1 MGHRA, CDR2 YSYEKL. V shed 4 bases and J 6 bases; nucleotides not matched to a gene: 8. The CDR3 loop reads CASSLGQGMAEQYF. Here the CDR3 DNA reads TGCGCCAGCAGCCTAGGACAGGGTATGGCCGAGCAGTACTTC.

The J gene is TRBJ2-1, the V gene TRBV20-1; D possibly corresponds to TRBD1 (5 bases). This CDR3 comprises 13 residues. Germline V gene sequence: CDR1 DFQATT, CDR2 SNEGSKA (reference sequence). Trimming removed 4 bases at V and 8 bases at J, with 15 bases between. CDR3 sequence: CSAKTPRRDEQFF. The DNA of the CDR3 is TGCAGTGCTAAGACACCCCGCAGGGATGAGCAGTTCTTC.

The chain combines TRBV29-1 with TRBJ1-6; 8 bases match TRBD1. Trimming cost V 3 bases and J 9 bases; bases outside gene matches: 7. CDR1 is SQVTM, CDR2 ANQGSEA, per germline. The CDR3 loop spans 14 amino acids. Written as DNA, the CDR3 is TGCAGCGTTGATGACGGACAGGGAGGTTCACCCCTCCACTTT. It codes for CSVDDGQGGSPLHF.

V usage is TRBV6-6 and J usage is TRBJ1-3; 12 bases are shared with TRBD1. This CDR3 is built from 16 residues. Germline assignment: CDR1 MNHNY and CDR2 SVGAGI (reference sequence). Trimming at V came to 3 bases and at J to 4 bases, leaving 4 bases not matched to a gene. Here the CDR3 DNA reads TGTGCCAGCAGTTATGGGACAGGGGGCGCCGGAAACACCATATATTTT. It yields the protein CASSYGTGGAGNTIYF.

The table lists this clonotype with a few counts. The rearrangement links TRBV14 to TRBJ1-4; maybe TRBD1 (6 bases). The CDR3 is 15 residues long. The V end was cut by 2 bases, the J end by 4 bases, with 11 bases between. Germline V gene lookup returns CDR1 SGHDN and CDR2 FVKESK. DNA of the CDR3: TGTGCCAGCAGCCAACCGACAGGCAGTAATGAAAAACTGTTTTTT. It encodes CASSQPTGSNEKLFF.

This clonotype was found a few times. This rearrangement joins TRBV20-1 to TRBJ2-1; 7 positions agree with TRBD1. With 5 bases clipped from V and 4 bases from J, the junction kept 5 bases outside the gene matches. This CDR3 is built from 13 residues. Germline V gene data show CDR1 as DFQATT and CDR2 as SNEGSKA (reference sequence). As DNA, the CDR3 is TGCAGTGCTTACCGGGACAGATACAATGAGCAGTTCTTC. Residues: CSAYRDRYNEQFF.